This TCR beta chain was profiled in a study of cytomegalovirus exposure and HLA in healthy donors. Study results and caveats: There was a cluster of highly shared sequence variants that was likely a sequencing artifact. Later analysis demonstrated an association between a missense DCLRE1C variant and TCR beta V- and J-gene trimming.

On this clone: Its antigen is still unknown.

The CDR3 extends over 18 amino acids. V lost 1 base to trimming and J lost 5 bases, with 21 bases between them. Per germline, CDR1 LNHNV and CDR2 YYDKDF (reference sequence). This PCR relied on a set of 60 Vbeta primers and 13 Jbeta primers. The authors' processing: Later work found around 80 million unique TCR beta chains, with some 11 million shared. This table comes from immunoSEQ multiplex PCR, and its TCRdb copy is limited to in-frame clones, with some not included. V and J calls and clone size come straight from that table; D and trimming were deduced from the DNA. The table has 150,000 to 200,000 clones, roughly 71% seen once.

This sequence originates from a girl between 10 and 17 years old in good health and CMV-seronegative. The sample was PBMCs. This chain uses TRBV15 with TRBJ2-1, with D possibly matching TRBD2 (7 bases). CDR3: CATSRGRGGGGYDNEQFF. In DNA, the CDR3 is TGTGCCACCAGCAGAGGCCGGGGCGGGGGCGGATATGACAATGAGCAGTTCTTC.